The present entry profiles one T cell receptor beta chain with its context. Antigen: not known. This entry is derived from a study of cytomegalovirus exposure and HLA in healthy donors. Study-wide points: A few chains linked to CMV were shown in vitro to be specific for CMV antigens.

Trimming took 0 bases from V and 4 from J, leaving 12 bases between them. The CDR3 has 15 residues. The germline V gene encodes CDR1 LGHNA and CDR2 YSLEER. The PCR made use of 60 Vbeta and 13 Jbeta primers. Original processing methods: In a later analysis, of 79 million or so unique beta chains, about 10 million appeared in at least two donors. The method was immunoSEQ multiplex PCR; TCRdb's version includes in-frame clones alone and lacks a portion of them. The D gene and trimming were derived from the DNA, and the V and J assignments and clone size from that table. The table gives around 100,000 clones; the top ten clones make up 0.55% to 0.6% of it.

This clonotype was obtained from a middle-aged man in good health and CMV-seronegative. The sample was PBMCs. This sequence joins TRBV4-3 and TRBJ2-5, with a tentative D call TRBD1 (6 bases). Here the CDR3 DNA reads TGCGCCAGCAGCCAAGAGAGAACCAGGGGAGAGACCCAGTACTTC. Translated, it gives CASSQERTRGETQYF.